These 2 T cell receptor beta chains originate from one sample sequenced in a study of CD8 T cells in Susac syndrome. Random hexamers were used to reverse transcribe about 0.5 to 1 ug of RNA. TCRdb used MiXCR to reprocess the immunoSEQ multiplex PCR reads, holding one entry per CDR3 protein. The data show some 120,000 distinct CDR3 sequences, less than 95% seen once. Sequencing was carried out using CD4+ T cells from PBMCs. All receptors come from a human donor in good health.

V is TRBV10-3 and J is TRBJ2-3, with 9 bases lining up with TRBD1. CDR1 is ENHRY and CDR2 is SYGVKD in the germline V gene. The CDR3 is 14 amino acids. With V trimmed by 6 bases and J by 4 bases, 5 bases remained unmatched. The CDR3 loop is CAISPGQGPDTQYF. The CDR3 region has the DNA TGTGCCATCAGCCCCGGACAGGGGCCAGATACGCAGTATTTT.

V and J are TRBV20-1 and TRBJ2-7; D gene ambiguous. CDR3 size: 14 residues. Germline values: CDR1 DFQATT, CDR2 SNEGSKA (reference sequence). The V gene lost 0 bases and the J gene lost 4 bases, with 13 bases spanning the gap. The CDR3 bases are TGCAGTGCTAGAGACGGTACCGCCGGTTACGAGCAGTACTTC. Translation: CSARDGTAGYEQYF.